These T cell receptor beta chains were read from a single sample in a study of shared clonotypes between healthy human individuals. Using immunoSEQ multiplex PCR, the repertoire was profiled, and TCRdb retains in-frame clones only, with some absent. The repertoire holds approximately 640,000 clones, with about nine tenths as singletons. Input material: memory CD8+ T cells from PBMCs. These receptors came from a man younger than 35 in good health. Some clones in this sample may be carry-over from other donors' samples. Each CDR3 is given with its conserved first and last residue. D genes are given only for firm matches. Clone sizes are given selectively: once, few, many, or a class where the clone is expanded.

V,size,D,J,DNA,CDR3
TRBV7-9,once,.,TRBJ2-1,TGTGCCAGCAGCTTAGGCTGGGACCCCGAGCAGTTCTTC,CASSLGWDPEQFF
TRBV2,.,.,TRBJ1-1,TGTGCCAGCAGTGAAAACGCCATGAACACTGAAGCTTTCTTT,CASSENAMNTEAFF
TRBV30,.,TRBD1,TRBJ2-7,TGTGCCTGGACTACCGGGACAGGGGGGTCCTACGAGCAGTACTTC,CAWTTGTGGSYEQYF
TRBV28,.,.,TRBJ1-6,TGTGCCAGCAGTTTTACGGCTAATGGATCACCCCTCCACTTT,CASSFTANGSPLHF
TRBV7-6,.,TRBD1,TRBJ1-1,TGTGCCAGCAGCTTAACGACAGGGCGTGGGGCTGAAGCTTTCTTT,CASSLTTGRGAEAFF
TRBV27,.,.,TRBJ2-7,TGTGCCAGCAGTTTTGCCGCAGGGGAACGGTTAGACGAGCAGTACTTC,CASSFAAGERLDEQYF
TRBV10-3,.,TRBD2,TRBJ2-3,TGTGCCATCAGTGATACCAATAGCGGAAGCGGGGTAGATACGCAGTATTTT,CAISDTNSGSGVDTQYF
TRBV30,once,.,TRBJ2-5,TGTGCCTGGAGCGGGACTCGAGGGGAGACCCAGTACTTC,CAWSGTRGETQYF
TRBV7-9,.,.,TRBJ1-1,TGTGCCAGCAATGAACCGCAGGGGAACACTGAAGCTTTCTTT,CASNEPQGNTEAFF
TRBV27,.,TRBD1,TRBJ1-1,TGTGCCAGCAGTTGGGACAGGGGGCTGAACACTGAAGCTTTCTTT,CASSWDRGLNTEAFF
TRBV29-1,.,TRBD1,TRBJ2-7,TGCAGCGTTGTGTGGCGGGACAGGCATTTGAACGAGCAGTACTTC,CSVVWRDRHLNEQYF
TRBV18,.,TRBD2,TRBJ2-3,TGTGCCAGCTCAGTCACCGGGACTAGCGGGACAGATACGCAGTATTTT,CASSVTGTSGTDTQYF
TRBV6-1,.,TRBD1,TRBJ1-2,TGTGCCAGCAGTGAATCAGGGACAGGGCTATATGGCTACACCTTC,CASSESGTGLYGYTF
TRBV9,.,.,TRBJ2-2,TGTGCCAGCAGCGTAGGGTCGGACACCGGGGAGCTGTTTTTT,CASSVGSDTGELFF
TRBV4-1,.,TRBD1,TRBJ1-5,TGCGCCAGCAGCCAAGATCACACAGGGGTTAGTAGCAATCAGCCCCAGCATTTT,CASSQDHTGVSSNQPQHF
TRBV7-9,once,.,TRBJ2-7,TGTGCCAGCAGCTTAAGACAGTCCTACGAGCAGTACTTC,CASSLRQSYEQYF
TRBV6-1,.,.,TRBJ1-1,TGTGCCAGCAGTCAATACTCAACTTTCACTGAAGCTTTCTTT,CASSQYSTFTEAFF
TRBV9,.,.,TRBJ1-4,TGTGCCAGCAGCGCCGAGACCGGGTGGGGAGGAGAAAAACTGTTTTTT,CASSAETGWGGEKLFF
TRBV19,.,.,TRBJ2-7,TGTGCCAGTAGAGCGACATTAGACTACGAGCAGTACTTC,CASRATLDYEQYF
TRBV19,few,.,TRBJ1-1,TGTGCCAGTAGTTCCCTCGCGGGGTTGGGCGCTGAAGCTTTCTTT,CASSSLAGLGAEAFF
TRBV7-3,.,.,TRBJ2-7,TGTGCCAGCAGCTTAAGTGCAGGGAACGAGCAGTACTTC,CASSLSAGNEQYF
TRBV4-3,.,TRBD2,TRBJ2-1,TGCGCCAGCAGCCAAGATCGGCGGGGGATGCTGGGTGAGCAGTTCTTC,CASSQDRRGMLGEQFF
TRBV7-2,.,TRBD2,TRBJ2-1,TGTGCCAGCAGCTTAACTCTTGGGGGACTATTCTACAATGAGCAGTTCTTC,CASSLTLGGLFYNEQFF
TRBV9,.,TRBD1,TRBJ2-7,TGTGCCAGCAGCCCAAGAGGGACAGGGGGCGAGCAGTACTTC,CASSPRGTGGEQYF
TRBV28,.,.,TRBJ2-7,TGTGCCAGCAGTTTCCCGACAGCCGTCTCCTACGAGCAGTACTTC,CASSFPTAVSYEQYF
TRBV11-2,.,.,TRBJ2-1,TGTGCCAGCATCCCGTGGGGGTCCCCTGAGCAGTTCTTC,CASIPWGSPEQFF
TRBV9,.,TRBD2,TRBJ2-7,TGTGCCAGCAGCGAGGGGATAGCGGGGCTGGTTGACGAGCAGTACTTC,CASSEGIAGLVDEQYF
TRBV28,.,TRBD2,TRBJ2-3,TGTGCCAGCGCTCTCCGGACCCTAGCGGGAGGACCAGATACGCAGTATTTT,CASALRTLAGGPDTQYF
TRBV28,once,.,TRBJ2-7,TGTGCCAGCAGTTTAACAGGGCTATCCTACGAGCAGTACTTC,CASSLTGLSYEQYF
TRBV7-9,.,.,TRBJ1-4,TGTGCCAGCAGCAGACAGAACCGAAATGAAAAACTGTTTTTT,CASSRQNRNEKLFF
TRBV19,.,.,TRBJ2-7,TGTGCCAGTAGTATTCGTGGCAGGGCAAGCTCCTACGAGCAGTACTTC,CASSIRGRASSYEQYF
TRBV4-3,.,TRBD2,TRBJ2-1,TGCGCCAGCAGCCAAGGGACTAGCTCCTACAATGAGCAGTTCTTC,CASSQGTSSYNEQFF
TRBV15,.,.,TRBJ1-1,TGTGCCACCAGCAGAGCCAACCTGAACACTGAAGCTTTCTTT,CATSRANLNTEAFF
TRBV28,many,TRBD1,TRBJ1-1,TGTGCCAGCAGACTAGCAGGGGGCACTGAAGCTTTCTTT,CASRLAGGTEAFF
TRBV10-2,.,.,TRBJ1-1,TGCGCCAGCAGTGAGTCCGACACGGCTGAAGCTTTCTTT,CASSESDTAEAFF
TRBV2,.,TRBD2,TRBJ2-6,TGTGCCAGCAGCGGGGCGGGGGTTGTTCCTGGGGCCAACGTCCTGACTTTC,CASSGAGVVPGANVLTF
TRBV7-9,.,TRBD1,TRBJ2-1,TGTGCCAGCAGCCTACCGACAGGGGGGATTCCGGACAATGAGCAGTTCTTC,CASSLPTGGIPDNEQFF
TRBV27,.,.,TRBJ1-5,TGTGCCAGCACACCTTCCTGGGGGGAGAGGGATCAGCCCCAGCATTTT,CASTPSWGERDQPQHF
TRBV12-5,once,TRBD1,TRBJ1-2,TGTGCTAGTGGTTTGGTACGGGGTCCCGGGACAGGGGGCGTAGACTATGGCTACACCTTC,CASGLVRGPGTGGVDYGYTF
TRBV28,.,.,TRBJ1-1,TGTGCCAGCAAATTTTGGGAGGACACTGAAGCTTTCTTT,CASKFWEDTEAFF
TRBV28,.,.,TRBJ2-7,TGTGCCAGCAGTTCCTCCCCCCGGGGAAGCCCTCCCTACGAGCAGTACTTC,CASSSSPRGSPPYEQYF
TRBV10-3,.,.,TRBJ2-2,TGTGCCATCAGTGAGTCGGCAGGCACCGGGGAGCTGTTTTTT,CAISESAGTGELFF
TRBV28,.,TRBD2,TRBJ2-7,TGTGCCAGCAGTTTTTTAGCGGGTAGCTCCTACGAGCAGTACTTC,CASSFLAGSSYEQYF
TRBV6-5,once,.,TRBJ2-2,TGTGCCAGCAGTTACTCTGCTGAGAACACCGGGGAGCTGTTTTTT,CASSYSAENTGELFF
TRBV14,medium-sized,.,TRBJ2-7,TGTGCCAGCAGCCAAGATACCGGACTCGATTTTGAGCAGTACTTC,CASSQDTGLDFEQYF
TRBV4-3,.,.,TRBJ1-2,TGCGCCAGCAGCCAAGGCGTAGCTAACAACTATGGCTACACCTTC,CASSQGVANNYGYTF
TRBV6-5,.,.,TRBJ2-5,TGTGCCAGCAGTTACTCATGGGGGGAGAAAGAGACCCAGTACTTC,CASSYSWGEKETQYF
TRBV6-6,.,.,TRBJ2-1,TGTGCCAGCAGTATCCCCGGGCTAGCGCTCGTGGATGAGCAGTTCTTC,CASSIPGLALVDEQFF
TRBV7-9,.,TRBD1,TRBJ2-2,TGTGCCAGCAGCCCACGGGACAGGGGGAACACCGGGGAGCTGTTTTTT,CASSPRDRGNTGELFF
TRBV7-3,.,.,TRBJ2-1,TGTGCCAGCAGCTTATTGCGTAGCTCCTACAATGAGCAGTTCTTC,CASSLLRSSYNEQFF
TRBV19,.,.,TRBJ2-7,TGTGCCAGTAGTTCCCTCTGGCGCGAGCAGTACTTC,CASSSLWREQYF
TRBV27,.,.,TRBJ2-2,TGTGCCAGCAGCGGGGGGGACAGGCTCAACACCGGGGAGCTGTTTTTT,CASSGGDRLNTGELFF
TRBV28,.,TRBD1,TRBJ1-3,TGTGCCAGCAGTTTGACAGGGTACTCTGGAAACACCATATATTTT,CASSLTGYSGNTIYF
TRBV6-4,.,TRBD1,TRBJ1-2,TGTGCCAGACTGGACAGGGGAGAATATGGCTACACCTTC,CARLDRGEYGYTF
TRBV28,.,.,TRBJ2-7,TGTGCCAGCAGTTGGCCCTCCGGGCTTGAGCAGTACTTC,CASSWPSGLEQYF
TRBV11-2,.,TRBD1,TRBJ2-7,TGTGCCAGCAGCTTAGGGGCCGGGACAGCGTCCTACGAGCAGTACTTC,CASSLGAGTASYEQYF
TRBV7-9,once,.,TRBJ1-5,TGTGCCAGCAGCTTAGTTCACACAGGCCTTTATAGCAATCAGCCCCAGCATTTT,CASSLVHTGLYSNQPQHF